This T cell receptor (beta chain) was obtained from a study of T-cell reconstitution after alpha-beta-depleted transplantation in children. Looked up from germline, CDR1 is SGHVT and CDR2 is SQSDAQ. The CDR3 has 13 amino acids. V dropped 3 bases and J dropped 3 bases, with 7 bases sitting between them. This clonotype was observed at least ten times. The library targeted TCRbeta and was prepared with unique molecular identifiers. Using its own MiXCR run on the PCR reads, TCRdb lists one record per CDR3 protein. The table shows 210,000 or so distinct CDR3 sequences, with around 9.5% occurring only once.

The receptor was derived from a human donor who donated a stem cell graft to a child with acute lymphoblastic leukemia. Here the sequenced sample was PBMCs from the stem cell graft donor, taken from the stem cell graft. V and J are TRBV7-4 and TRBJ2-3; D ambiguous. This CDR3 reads CASSFIGTDTQYF. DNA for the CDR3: TGTGCCAGCAGCTTTATAGGGACAGATACGCAGTATTTT.